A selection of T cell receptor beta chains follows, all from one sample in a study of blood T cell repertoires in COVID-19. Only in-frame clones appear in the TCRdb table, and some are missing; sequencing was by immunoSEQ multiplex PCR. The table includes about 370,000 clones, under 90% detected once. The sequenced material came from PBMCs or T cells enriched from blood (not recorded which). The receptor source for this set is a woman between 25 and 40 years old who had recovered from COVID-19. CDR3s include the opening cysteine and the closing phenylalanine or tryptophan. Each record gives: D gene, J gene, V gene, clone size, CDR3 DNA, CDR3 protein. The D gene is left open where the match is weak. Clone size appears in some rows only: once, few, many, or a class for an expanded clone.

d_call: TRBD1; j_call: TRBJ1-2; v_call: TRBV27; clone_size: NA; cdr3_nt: TGTGCCAGCAGTTTATCGACAGGGATTGGTGGCTACACCTTC; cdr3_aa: CASSLSTGIGGYTF
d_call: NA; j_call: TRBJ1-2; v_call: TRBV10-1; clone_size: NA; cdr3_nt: TGCGCCAGCAGTGGGCAGTTCCCTAACTATGGCTACACCTTC; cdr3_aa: CASSGQFPNYGYTF
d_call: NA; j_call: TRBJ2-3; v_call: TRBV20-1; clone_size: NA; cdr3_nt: TGCAGTGCTAGTCTTCAAACTAGCACAGATACGCAGTATTTT; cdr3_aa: CSASLQTSTDTQYF
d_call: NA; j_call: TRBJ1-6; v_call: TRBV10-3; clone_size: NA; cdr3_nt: TGTGCCATCAGTGAGACACAGGGCTTTGTGTCCGCCCTCCACTTT; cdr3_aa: CAISETQGFVSALHF
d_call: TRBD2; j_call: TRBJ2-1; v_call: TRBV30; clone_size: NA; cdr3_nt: TGTGCCTGGAGTGTGGGACTAGCGGGAGTGAAGGAGCAGTTCTTC; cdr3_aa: CAWSVGLAGVKEQFF
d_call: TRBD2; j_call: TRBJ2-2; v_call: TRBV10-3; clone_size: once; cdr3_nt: TGTGCCATCAGTGGGTCTAGCGGGAGGGCCACCGGGGAGCTGTTTTTT; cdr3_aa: CAISGSSGRATGELFF
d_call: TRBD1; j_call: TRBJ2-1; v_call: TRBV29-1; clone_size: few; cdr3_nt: TGCAGCGCCAACGGACAGGGGGTTACAAATGAGCAGTTCTTC; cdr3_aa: CSANGQGVTNEQFF
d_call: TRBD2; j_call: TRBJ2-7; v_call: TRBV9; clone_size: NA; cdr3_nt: TGTGCCAGCAGCTTTGGACTAGTCGGGGAGCAGTACTTC; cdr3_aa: CASSFGLVGEQYF
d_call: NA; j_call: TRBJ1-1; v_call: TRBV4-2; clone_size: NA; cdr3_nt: TGTGCCAGCAGCCAGCCGGGGGTCATGAACACTGAAGCTTTCTTT; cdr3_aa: CASSQPGVMNTEAFF
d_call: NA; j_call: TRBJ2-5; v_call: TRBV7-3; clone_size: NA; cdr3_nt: TGTGCCAGCAGCTTGGGGGCAGGGGAAGAGACCCAGTACTTC; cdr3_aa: CASSLGAGEETQYF
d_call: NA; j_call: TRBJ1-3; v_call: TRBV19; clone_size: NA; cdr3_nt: TGTGCCAGTAGTTTTACAGGGCCTGGAAACACCATATATTTT; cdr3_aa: CASSFTGPGNTIYF
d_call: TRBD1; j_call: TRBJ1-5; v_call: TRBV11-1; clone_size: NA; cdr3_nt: TGTGCCAGCAGCTTAGCGACAGGGGGGACCCAGCATTTT; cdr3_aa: CASSLATGGTQHF
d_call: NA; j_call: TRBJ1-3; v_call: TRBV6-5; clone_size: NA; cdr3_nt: TGTGCCAGCAGTTTCGGGACAAGCTCTGGAAACACCATATATTTT; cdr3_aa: CASSFGTSSGNTIYF
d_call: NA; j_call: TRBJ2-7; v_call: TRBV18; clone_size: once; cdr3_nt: TGTGCCAGCTCACCAACAATGACAGATAGGAACGAGCAGTACTTC; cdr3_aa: CASSPTMTDRNEQYF
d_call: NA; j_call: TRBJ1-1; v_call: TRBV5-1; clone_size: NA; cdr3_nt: TGCGCCAGCACCCCAGGACAGCAACACACTGAAGCTTTCTTT; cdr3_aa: CASTPGQQHTEAFF
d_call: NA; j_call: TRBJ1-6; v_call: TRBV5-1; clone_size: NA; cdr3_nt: TGCGCCAGCAGCTTGGGGGCAGGTCTCTCCTATAATTCACCCCTCCACTTT; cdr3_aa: CASSLGAGLSYNSPLHF
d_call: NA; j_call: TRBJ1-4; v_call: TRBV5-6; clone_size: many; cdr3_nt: TGTGCCAGCAGCGTTGGGCCAGGTTCCGGAAATGAAAAACTGTTTTTT; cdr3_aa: CASSVGPGSGNEKLFF
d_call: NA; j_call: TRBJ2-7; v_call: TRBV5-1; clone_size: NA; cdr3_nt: TGCGCCAGCAGATCGCGGTACGAGCAGTACTTC; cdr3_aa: CASRSRYEQYF
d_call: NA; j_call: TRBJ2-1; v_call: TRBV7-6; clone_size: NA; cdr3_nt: TGTGCCAGCAGCTTGGAAATTCAGGGTATCTCCTACAATGAGCAGTTCTTC; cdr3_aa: CASSLEIQGISYNEQFF
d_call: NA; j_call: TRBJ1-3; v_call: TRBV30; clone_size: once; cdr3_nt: TGTGCCTGGAGTGTACGAGGCTCTGGAAACACCATATATTTT; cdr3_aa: CAWSVRGSGNTIYF
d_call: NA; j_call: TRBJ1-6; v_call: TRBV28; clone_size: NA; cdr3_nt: TGTGCCAGCAGTTTAAATGGAGTTGTTAATTCACCCCTCCACTTT; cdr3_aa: CASSLNGVVNSPLHF
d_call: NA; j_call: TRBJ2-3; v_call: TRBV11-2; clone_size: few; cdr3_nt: TGTGCCAGCAGCCCCGGTCCAGGGGACGGAAGAGATACGCAGTATTTT; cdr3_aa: CASSPGPGDGRDTQYF
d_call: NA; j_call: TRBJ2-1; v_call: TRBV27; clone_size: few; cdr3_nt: TGTGCCAGCAGTTTTGAGCCCACCTCCTACAATGAGCAGTTCTTC; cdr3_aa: CASSFEPTSYNEQFF
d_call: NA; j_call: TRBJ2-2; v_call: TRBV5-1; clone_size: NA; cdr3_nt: TGCGCCAGCAGCTTGGCGGCGGCAGTTGGAGCCGGGGAGCTGTTTTTT; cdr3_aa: CASSLAAAVGAGELFF
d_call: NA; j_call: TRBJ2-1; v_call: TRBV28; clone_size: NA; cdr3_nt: TGTGCCAGTATAACAATTAGCGGTGGTAGGAATAGTGAGCAGTTCTTC; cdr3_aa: CASITISGGRNSEQFF
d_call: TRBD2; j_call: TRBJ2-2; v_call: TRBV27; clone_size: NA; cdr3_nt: TGTGCCAGCAGTTTATTGAGGGGACTAGCGGGAGTCGGCGGGGAGCTGTTTTTT; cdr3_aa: CASSLLRGLAGVGGELFF
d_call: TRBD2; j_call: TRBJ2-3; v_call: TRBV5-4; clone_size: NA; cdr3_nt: TGTGCCAGCAGCTGGGCTGGGACTAGCGTCACAGATACGCAGTATTTT; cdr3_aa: CASSWAGTSVTDTQYF
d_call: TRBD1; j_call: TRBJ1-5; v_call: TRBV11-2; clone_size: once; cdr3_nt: TGTGCCAGCAGCTTCGGGACAGGGCGGCCCCAGCATTTT; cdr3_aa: CASSFGTGRPQHF
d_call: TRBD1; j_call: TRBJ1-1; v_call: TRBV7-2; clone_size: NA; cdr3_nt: TGTGCCAGCAGCCCAATAGTACAGGGGAGCACTGAAGCTTTCTTT; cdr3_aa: CASSPIVQGSTEAFF
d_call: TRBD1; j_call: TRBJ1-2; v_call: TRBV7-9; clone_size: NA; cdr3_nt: TGTGCCAGCAGCTACACAGGGGGCGCCTATGGCTACACCTTC; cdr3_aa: CASSYTGGAYGYTF
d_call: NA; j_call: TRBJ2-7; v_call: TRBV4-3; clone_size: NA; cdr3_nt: TGCGCCAGCAGCCAAGTCTTTGAGGTCACCTACGAGCAGTACTTC; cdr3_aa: CASSQVFEVTYEQYF
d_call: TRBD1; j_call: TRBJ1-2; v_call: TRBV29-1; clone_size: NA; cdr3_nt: TGCAGCGTTGACACACAGGGGCACTATGGCTACACCTTC; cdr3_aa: CSVDTQGHYGYTF
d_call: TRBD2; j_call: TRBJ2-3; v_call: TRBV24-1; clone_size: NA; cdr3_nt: TGTGCCACCAGTGGTGGACTAGCGGTAAACACAGATACGCAGTATTTT; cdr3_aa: CATSGGLAVNTDTQYF
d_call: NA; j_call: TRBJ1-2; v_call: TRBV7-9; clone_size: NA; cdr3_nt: TGTGCCAGCAGCTTAGCATTCGGGAGGGGTGACTATGGCTACACCTTC; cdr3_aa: CASSLAFGRGDYGYTF
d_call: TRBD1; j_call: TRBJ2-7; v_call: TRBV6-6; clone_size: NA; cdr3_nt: TGTGCCAGCCGTCGGGACAGTCCCTACGAGCAGTACTTC; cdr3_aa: CASRRDSPYEQYF
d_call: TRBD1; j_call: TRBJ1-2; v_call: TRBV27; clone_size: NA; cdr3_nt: TGTGCCAGCAGTTTCACAGGGGCTTCGGGCTACACCTTC; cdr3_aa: CASSFTGASGYTF
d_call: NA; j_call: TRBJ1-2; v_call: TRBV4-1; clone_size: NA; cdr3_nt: TGCGCCAGCAGCCAAGTGAGTAGCTATGGCTACACCTTC; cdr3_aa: CASSQVSSYGYTF
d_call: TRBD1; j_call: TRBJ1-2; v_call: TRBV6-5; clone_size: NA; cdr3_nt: TGTGCCAGCAGTTACACCGGACAGGACTATGGCTACACCTTC; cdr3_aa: CASSYTGQDYGYTF
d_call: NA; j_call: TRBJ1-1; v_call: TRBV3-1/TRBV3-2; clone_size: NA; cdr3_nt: TGTGCCAGCAGCCAAGTGGGAAGGGGAAGGACTGAAGCTTTCTTT; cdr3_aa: CASSQVGRGRTEAFF
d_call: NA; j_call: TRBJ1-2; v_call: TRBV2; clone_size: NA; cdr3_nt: TGTGCCAGCACTGAGGTCCGCTATACGCGGAATGGCTACACCTTC; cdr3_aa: CASTEVRYTRNGYTF
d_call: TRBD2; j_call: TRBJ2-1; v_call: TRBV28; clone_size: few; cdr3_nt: TGTGCCAGCAGTTTTTCGAGCGGGAGACGCCACAATGAGCAGTTCTTC; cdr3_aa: CASSFSSGRRHNEQFF
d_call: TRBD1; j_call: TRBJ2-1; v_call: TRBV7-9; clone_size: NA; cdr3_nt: TGTGCCAGCAGCCCCCGACAGGGGTATTACAATGAGCAGTTCTTC; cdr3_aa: CASSPRQGYYNEQFF
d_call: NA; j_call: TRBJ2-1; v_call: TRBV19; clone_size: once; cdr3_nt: TGTGCCAGTAGATTGACTAGAAACAATGAGCAGTTCTTC; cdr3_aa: CASRLTRNNEQFF
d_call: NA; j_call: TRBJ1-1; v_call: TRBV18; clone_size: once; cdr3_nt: TGTGCCAGCTCACCAGGGCATTTTGGGTTAGGGAGTACTGAAGCTTTCTTT; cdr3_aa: CASSPGHFGLGSTEAFF
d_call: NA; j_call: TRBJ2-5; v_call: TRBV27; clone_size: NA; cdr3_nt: TGTGCCAGCAGTTTCAGCAGGGTGTCGGAGACCCAGTACTTC; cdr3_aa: CASSFSRVSETQYF
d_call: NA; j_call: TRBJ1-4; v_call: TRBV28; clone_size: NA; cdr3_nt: TGTGCCAGCAGTGGTAGGGGTAACAGTGAAAAACTGTTTTTT; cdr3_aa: CASSGRGNSEKLFF
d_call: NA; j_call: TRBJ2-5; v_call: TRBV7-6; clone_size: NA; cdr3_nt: TGTGCCAGCAGCTTAACGCAGGGCCAAGAGACCCAGTACTTC; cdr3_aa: CASSLTQGQETQYF
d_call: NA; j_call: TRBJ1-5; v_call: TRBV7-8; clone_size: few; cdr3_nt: TGTGCCAGCAGTCTAACGCTCAGGGGCGGAATTCAGCCCCAGCATTTT; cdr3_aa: CASSLTLRGGIQPQHF
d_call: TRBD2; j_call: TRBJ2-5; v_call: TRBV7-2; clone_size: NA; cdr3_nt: TGTGCCAGCAGCTTAGAGCGGGGGGGCTCGGCAGAGACCCAGTACTTC; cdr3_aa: CASSLERGGSAETQYF
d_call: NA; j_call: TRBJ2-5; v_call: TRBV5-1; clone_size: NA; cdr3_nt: TGCGCCAGCAGCCTCATGGAGGGTCAAAGAGAGACCCAGTACTTC; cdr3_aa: CASSLMEGQRETQYF